Reported below is one T cell receptor (beta chain). The antigen is unknown. The germline gives CDR1 SGHRS, CDR2 YFSETQ. The CDR3 consists of 17 residues. V lost 3 bases and J lost 3; bases outside the gene matches: 8. Measured with immunoSEQ multiplex PCR; TCRdb has only the in-frame clones, and not every one. In the table there are 200,000 to 250,000 clones, approximately 90% of which are singletons. The data were taken from a study of cytomegalovirus exposure and HLA in healthy donors. Study-level results: In vitro confirmation showed three CMV-associated chains to be CMV antigen specific. Cytomegalovirus-associated TCR beta chains were listed, numbering 150 to 200.

Sequenced sample: PBMCs. This rearrangement joins TRBV5-1 to TRBJ2-2; 10 positions match TRBD1. The TCR comes from a woman under 30 in good health and CMV-seronegative. CDR3 loop: CASSWSTGGAYTGELFF. CDR3 DNA sequence: TGCGCCAGCAGCTGGTCGACAGGGGGCGCGTACACCGGGGAGCTGTTTTTT.